Listed here is a single T cell receptor beta chain. The antigen remains unidentified. The sample originates from a study of shared clonotypes between healthy human individuals. Donors, healthy HIV-negative adults, lacked recent acute infections or vaccinations. This CDR3 region has 13 residues. Per the germline V gene, CDR1 is LNHDA and CDR2 is SQIVND (reference sequence). V gave up 7 bases and J gave up 6 bases; unmatched junction bases: 8. Study-wide results and caveats: The study found lower generation probabilities in non-shared clonotypes than in those shared by all four donors.

Genomic DNA from each subset was divided evenly over several immunoSEQ plates. The input for sorted-subset replicate PCRs was about 200 ng DNA, some 30,000 T cell genomes. The protocol was immunoSEQ multiplex PCR, while the TCRdb copy is restricted to in-frame clones and leaves out a portion. The top ten hold less than 0.065% of the sample, which has some 550,000 clones, more than 95% seen once. The receptor's source is a woman aged 30 to 39 in good health. This chain joins TRBV19 and TRBJ2-7; 8 nucleotides align to TRBD2. Sequenced material: naive CD4+ T cells sorted from blood. The subset here: CD45RA+ positively selected. In DNA, the CDR3 is TGTGCCAGTAAACTAGCGGACCGCTCCGAGCAGTACTTC. It is translated as CASKLADRSEQYF.